This T cell receptor beta chain appears in the sequencing data of a study of T cell changes during pregnancy in multiple sclerosis. TCRdb's table, derived via immunoSEQ multiplex PCR, lists solely in-frame clones and lacks some. The table has tens of thousands of clones, 93% seen once. The CDR3 covers 14 residues. V was clipped by 4 bases and J by 6 bases, with 10 bases between them. The V gene's germline CDR1 is SEHNR and CDR2 FQNEAQ (reference sequence). The clonotype was recovered from a female donor with multiple sclerosis, enrolled in a pregnancy study. V usage is TRBV7-9 and J usage is TRBJ1-6; possible D gene TRBD1, 6 bases. The specimen was CD8+ T cells from peripheral blood mononuclear cells, collected in the second trimester of pregnancy. The DNA for the CDR3 is TGTGCCAGCAGCTCCGGACAGCTTAATTCACCCCTCCACTTT. Protein product: CASSSGQLNSPLHF.